These T cell receptor beta chains were read from a single sample in a study of T cell responses to AZD1222 COVID-19 vaccine. Clones were sequenced by immunoSEQ multiplex PCR, and TCRdb holds only the in-frame ones, with some missing. This sample has some 110,000 clones, with about nine tenths found just once. Specimen: peripheral blood, collected on day 0 of AZD1222 vaccination. The receptors come from an adult in good health. Both conserved end residues are part of each CDR3. The D gene is left open where the match is weak. Clone size is shown for a subset of rows, as once, few, many or a class of expanded clone.

D gene: .; J gene: TRBJ2-3; clone size: .; V gene: TRBV5-1; CDR3 protein: CASSPGNSGTDTQYF; CDR3 DNA: TGCGCCAGCAGCCCGGGAAACAGCGGGACAGATACGCAGTATTTT
D gene: TRBD1; J gene: TRBJ1-2; clone size: .; V gene: TRBV16; CDR3 protein: CASSRRQGSRGDYGYTF; CDR3 DNA: TGTGCCAGCAGCCGCCGACAGGGGAGCCGCGGGGACTATGGCTACACCTTC
D gene: .; J gene: TRBJ1-6; clone size: .; V gene: TRBV6-4; CDR3 protein: CASSDNGRENSPLHF; CDR3 DNA: TGTGCCAGCAGTGATAACGGCAGGGAGAATTCACCCCTCCACTTT
D gene: TRBD2; J gene: TRBJ2-1; clone size: .; V gene: TRBV20-1; CDR3 protein: CSASLVTSGRSYNEQFF; CDR3 DNA: TGCAGTGCTAGTTTGGTGACTAGCGGGAGGTCCTACAATGAGCAGTTCTTC
D gene: .; J gene: TRBJ1-1; clone size: few; V gene: TRBV25-1; CDR3 protein: CASSETALNTEAFF; CDR3 DNA: TGTGCCAGCAGTGAAACAGCCCTGAACACTGAAGCTTTCTTT
D gene: .; J gene: TRBJ1-1; clone size: .; V gene: TRBV12-3/TRBV12-4; CDR3 protein: CASRGMVNTEAFF; CDR3 DNA: TGTGCCAGCAGGGGAATGGTGAACACTGAAGCTTTCTTT
D gene: TRBD1; J gene: TRBJ2-5; clone size: once; V gene: TRBV27; CDR3 protein: CASSPDRGRETQYF; CDR3 DNA: TGTGCCAGCAGTCCCGACAGGGGGCGGGAGACCCAGTACTTC
D gene: TRBD2; J gene: TRBJ2-7; clone size: once; V gene: TRBV7-2; CDR3 protein: CASSISGRAETPYEQYF; CDR3 DNA: TGTGCCAGCAGCATTAGCGGGAGGGCCGAGACCCCCTACGAGCAGTACTTC
D gene: .; J gene: TRBJ2-1; clone size: .; V gene: TRBV7-7; CDR3 protein: CASSLDRYNEQFF; CDR3 DNA: TGTGCTAGCAGCTTAGATCGGTACAATGAGCAGTTCTTC
D gene: TRBD2; J gene: TRBJ2-1; clone size: .; V gene: TRBV28; CDR3 protein: CASSFPTSGSYNEQFF; CDR3 DNA: TGTGCCAGCAGTTTCCCGACTAGCGGGTCCTACAATGAGCAGTTCTTC
D gene: TRBD1; J gene: TRBJ1-2; clone size: .; V gene: TRBV7-9; CDR3 protein: CASSLMTGSYGYTF; CDR3 DNA: TGTGCCAGCAGCTTAATGACAGGGAGCTATGGCTACACCTTC
D gene: .; J gene: TRBJ1-1; clone size: .; V gene: TRBV10-3; CDR3 protein: CAISESSGRNTEAFF; CDR3 DNA: TGTGCCATCAGTGAGTCGTCGGGGAGGAACACTGAAGCTTTCTTT
D gene: .; J gene: TRBJ2-7; clone size: .; V gene: TRBV5-1; CDR3 protein: CASSLWGQVSYEQYF; CDR3 DNA: TGCGCCAGCAGCTTGTGGGGGCAGGTCTCCTACGAGCAGTACTTC
D gene: .; J gene: TRBJ1-5; clone size: .; V gene: TRBV4-3; CDR3 protein: CASSQDLQGSQPQHF; CDR3 DNA: TGCGCCAGCAGCCAAGATCTCCAGGGTTCCCAGCCCCAGCATTTT
D gene: .; J gene: TRBJ2-1; clone size: .; V gene: TRBV6-2/TRBV6-3; CDR3 protein: CASSTPWQGGRLNEQFF; CDR3 DNA: TGTGCCAGCAGTACCCCGTGGCAGGGGGGGCGACTGAATGAGCAGTTCTTC
D gene: TRBD2; J gene: TRBJ2-1; clone size: .; V gene: TRBV6-5; CDR3 protein: CASRQLAGDEEFF; CDR3 DNA: TGTGCCAGCAGACAACTAGCGGGGGATGAGGAGTTCTTC
D gene: TRBD1; J gene: TRBJ2-5; clone size: .; V gene: TRBV5-1; CDR3 protein: CASSPGQGPRNGETQYF; CDR3 DNA: TGCGCCAGCAGCCCAGGACAGGGGCCCCGAAACGGAGAGACCCAGTACTTC
D gene: TRBD1; J gene: TRBJ1-5; clone size: .; V gene: TRBV5-1; CDR3 protein: CASSPDRGGQPQHF; CDR3 DNA: TGCGCCAGCAGCCCCGACAGGGGTGGCCAGCCCCAGCATTTT
D gene: .; J gene: TRBJ2-1; clone size: few; V gene: TRBV6-2/TRBV6-3; CDR3 protein: CASSDASTPYNEQFF; CDR3 DNA: TGTGCCAGCAGTGATGCTAGCACACCCTACAATGAGCAGTTCTTC
D gene: .; J gene: TRBJ2-5; clone size: .; V gene: TRBV12-1; CDR3 protein: CASSGQDSGMAETQYF; CDR3 DNA: TGTGCCAGCAGCGGACAAGACAGCGGGATGGCGGAGACCCAGTACTTC
D gene: TRBD1; J gene: TRBJ1-1; clone size: once; V gene: TRBV24-1; CDR3 protein: CATSDLGTGGVNTEAFF; CDR3 DNA: TGTGCCACCAGTGATTTGGGGACAGGGGGCGTGAACACTGAAGCTTTCTTT
D gene: .; J gene: TRBJ1-4; clone size: .; V gene: TRBV12-3/TRBV12-4; CDR3 protein: CASSFQGSEKLFF; CDR3 DNA: TGTGCCAGCAGTTTCCAAGGCTCTGAAAAACTGTTTTTT
D gene: .; J gene: TRBJ1-2; clone size: .; V gene: TRBV4-1; CDR3 protein: CASSQEVQFYGYTF; CDR3 DNA: TGCGCCAGCAGCCAAGAAGTACAGTTCTATGGCTACACCTTC